A single sample gave rise to the 24 T cell receptor beta chains below, sequenced in a study of breast tumors, draining lymph nodes, adjacent tissues. TCRdb reanalysed the multiplex PCR reads using MiXCR and keeps one entry per CDR3 protein. The table lists more than 20,000 distinct CDR3 sequences, about 24% of them singletons. Source material: breast tumor tissue. These receptor sequences come from a female donor with breast cancer. Some clones in this sample may be carry-over from other donors' samples.

V usage is TRBV5-6 and J usage is TRBJ2-3, with 14 bases fitting TRBD2. The CDR3 has 15 residues. Trimming removed 4 bases from V and 5 bases from J; junction bases left unmatched: 3. Germline CDR1 and CDR2: SGHDT and YYEEEE. In DNA form, the CDR3 reads TGTGCCAGCAGCCAAGGGACTAGCGGGAGAGATACGCAGTATTTT. As protein: CASSQGTSGRDTQYF.

The table lists this clonotype with many counts. The gene calls are TRBV29-1 and TRBJ1-2; D not certain. Germline CDR1 and CDR2: SQVTM and ANQGSEA. Deletions cut 2 bases from V and 2 bases from J, with 21 bases between. CDR3 size: 17 residues. The CDR3 loop is CSVEPILLGMPNYGYTF. The DNA for the CDR3 is TGCAGCGTTGAACCCATTCTCTTGGGAATGCCAAACTATGGCTACACCTTC.

This clonotype was counted a single time. The chain has TRBV5-5 and TRBJ2-1; maybe TRBD2 (5 bases). The CDR3 runs 12 residues. The ends were cut back, 4 bases at V and 13 bases at J, with 15 bases in the middle. From germline, CDR1 is SGHKS and CDR2 YYEKEE (reference sequence). CDR3 bases: TGTGCCAGCAGCCTTGGACTTTCTCAACAGTTCTTC. As protein: CASSLGLSQQFF.

This sequence joins TRBV7-2 and TRBJ2-3, with TRBD2 matching over 7 bases. The length of the CDR3 is 14 residues. CDR1 is SGHTA and CDR2 is FQGNSA in the germline V gene. V gave up 5 bases and J gave up 7 bases; unmatched junction bases: 9. CDR3 loop: CASSGSGLGNTQYF. The CDR3 nucleotides are TGTGCCAGCAGCGGAAGCGGACTAGGGAATACGCAGTATTTT.

This clonotype was recorded at least ten times. V usage is TRBV4-1 and J usage is TRBJ1-5, with D hard to call. Germline CDR1 MGHRA, CDR2 YSYEKL. CDR3 length: 17 residues. V lost 3 bases and J 3 bases, leaving 18 bases between the germline ends. The CDR3: CASSQGIKLGNNQPQHF. Written as DNA, the CDR3 is TGCGCCAGCAGCCAGGGAATCAAACTTGGGAACAATCAGCCCCAGCATTTT.

Remarks on this clonotype: At one boundary the junction diverges from the germline segment, which might be a read error. The chain is built from TRBV6-2 or TRBV6-3 and TRBJ2-7; TRBD2 agrees at 9 bases. The CDR3 covers 13 residues. In germline, CDR1 is MNHEY, CDR2 SVGEGT. The chain's CDR3 is CASKPSGNYKQYF. For the CDR3, the DNA is TGTGCCAGCAAACCTAGCGGGAACTACAAGCAGTACTTC.

This clonotype has ten or more counts. CDR3 DNA: TGCAGTGCTACACAGGATTTGAGTGGCTACACCTTC. Amino acid sequence: CSATQDLSGYTF. The V call is TRBV20-1, the J call TRBJ1-2, with TRBD1 as a possible D gene (5 bases). The germline CDR1 and CDR2 sequences are DFQATT and SNEGSKA (reference sequence). With 4 bases removed from V and 7 bases from J, the gap between germline ends came to 13 bases. CDR3 length: 12 amino acids.

The sample holds many counts of this clonotype. The V gene is TRBV7-9, the J gene TRBJ2-3; D not resolved. Trimming removed 5 bases from V and 3 bases from J, with 3 bases in between. CDR1 is SEHNR, CDR2 FQNEAQ, per germline (reference sequence). The CDR3 has 11 amino acids. The CDR3 DNA follows: TGTGCCAGCAGCCCTACAGATACGCAGTATTTT. Protein: CASSPTDTQYF.

Regarding this clonotype: A much larger clone lies a single base off, so this may be a read error. The chain couples TRBV30 to TRBJ2-7; unclear D gene. Germline assignment: CDR1 GTSNPN and CDR2 SVGIG (reference sequence). V lost 7 bases and J 3 bases, leaving 10 bases between the germline ends. This CDR3 spans 11 amino acids. The CDR3 spells CASNKGYEQYF. CDR3 bases: TGTGCCTCGAACAAGGGCTACGAGCAGTACTTC.

This clonotype was observed many times. This rearrangement joins TRBV20-1 to TRBJ1-2, with D perhaps matching TRBD1 (5 bases). Trimming removed 0 bases at V and 8 bases at J, with 16 bases between. The CDR3 is 14 amino acids. From germline, CDR1 is DFQATT and CDR2 SNEGSKA (reference sequence). DNA for the CDR3: TGCAGTGCTAGAGATCGGGACGGCCTCGGGGGCTACACCTTC. Its translation is CSARDRDGLGGYTF.

This clonotype was detected many times. The chain recombines TRBV15 with TRBJ2-1, with D possibly being TRBD1 (6 bases). Germline CDR1 LNHNV, CDR2 YYDKDF (reference sequence). The CDR3 consists of 14 residues. The germline V and J ends were trimmed by 5 bases and 5 bases, with 13 bases remaining between them. The DNA of the CDR3 is TGTGCCACCAGCCCCCAGGGGTATAACAATGAGCAGTTCTTC. The encoded protein is CATSPQGYNNEQFF. Drawing the rest from reference TRBV15 and TRBJ2-1, the complete variable domain is DAMVIQNPRYQVTQFGKPVTLSCSQTLNHNVMYWYQQKSSQAPKLLFHYYDKDFNNEADTPDNFQSRRPNTSFCFLDIRSPGLGDTAMYLCATSPQGYNNEQFFGPGTRLTVL.

This clonotype was seen many times. The V and J genes are TRBV12-3 or TRBV12-4 and TRBJ2-3; 9 bases map to TRBD2. This CDR3 has 16 residues. The trim removed 2 bases at V and 6 bases at J, leaving 9 bases unmatched. The CDR3 region has the DNA TGTGCCAGCAGTTTACGAAGCGGGAGGTTATCCGATACGCAGTATTTT. As protein: CASSLRSGRLSDTQYF.

The chain carries TRBV12-3 or TRBV12-4 and TRBJ2-1, with TRBD2 identical over 9 bases. Trimming cost V 6 bases and J 7 bases; bases outside gene matches: 13. The CDR3 sequence is 16 residues long. The CDR3 loop is CASSPRGAGGLNEQFF. For the CDR3, the DNA is TGTGCCAGCAGCCCCAGAGGTGCGGGGGGGCTTAATGAGCAGTTCTTC.

The CDR3: CASTNNGLAGLAKNIQYF. For the CDR3, the DNA is TGTGCCAGCACCAACAACGGACTAGCGGGACTAGCCAAAAACATTCAGTACTTC. This rearrangement joins TRBV28 to TRBJ2-4, with 12 bases that match TRBD2. CDR3 length: 18 amino acids. V lost 7 bases, J lost 0 bases, and 10 bases stayed unmatched. Germline CDR1 MDHEN, CDR2 SYDVKM.

This clonotype was seen repeatedly, ten times or more. The CDR3 DNA follows: TGCAGCGTCCGAGACAGGGATGGGTCACCCCTCCACTTT. Protein product: CSVRDRDGSPLHF. This rearrangement joins TRBV29-1 to TRBJ1-6; 7 nucleotides align to TRBD1. This CDR3 region has 13 residues. CDR1 is SQVTM, CDR2 ANQGSEA, per germline. Trimming took 6 bases from V and 10 from J; bases not matched to a gene: 9.

The table lists this clonotype with many counts. V and J are TRBV12-3 or TRBV12-4 and TRBJ2-1; D gene ambiguous. V lost 3 bases and J 6 bases, leaving 6 bases between the germline ends. This CDR3 has 12 amino acids. The CDR3 DNA reads as TGTGCCAGCAGTTTGGCAGTCAATGAGCAGTTCTTC. Translated, it gives CASSLAVNEQFF.

This clonotype showed up many times. The chain is built from TRBV6-6 and TRBJ2-5; D tentatively reads TRBD1 or TRBD2 (5 bases each). Germline assignment: CDR1 MNHNY and CDR2 SVGAGI (reference sequence). The CDR3 is 16 amino acids. The germline V and J ends were trimmed by 6 bases and 5 bases, with 22 bases remaining between them. CDR3 residues: CASRYKGTGGGETQYF. The CDR3 bases are TGTGCCAGCAGATACAAGGGGACGGGTGGCGGGGAGACCCAGTACTTC.

This clonotype occurred many times. The chain joins TRBV20-1 to TRBJ2-7, with a weak D call TRBD2 (6 bases). In germline, CDR1 is DFQATT, CDR2 SNEGSKA (reference sequence). CDR3 length: 14 amino acids. V was shortened by 1 base and J by 3 bases, with 13 bases between the two germline ends. The CDR3 spells CSARVPGDSYEQYF. The CDR3 nucleotides are TGCAGTGCTAGAGTGCCGGGAGATAGCTACGAGCAGTACTTC.

The table lists this clonotype with many counts. The chain joins TRBV7-9 to TRBJ2-7; unclear D gene. The CDR3 consists of 12 residues. Between the trimmed V and J ends, which lost 3 bases and 2 bases, there was a span of 5 bases. In germline, CDR1 is SEHNR, CDR2 FQNEAQ (reference sequence). The CDR3 protein is CASSFGTYEQYF. CDR3 DNA sequence: TGTGCCAGCAGCTTTGGCACCTACGAGCAGTACTTC.

This clonotype was observed at least ten times. The chain is built from TRBV30 and TRBJ1-2, with D uncertain. V was pared by 1 base and J by 8 bases, with 8 bases between. This CDR3 is 11 amino acids long. Looked up from germline, CDR1 is GTSNPN and CDR2 is SVGIG (reference sequence). CDR3 residues: CAWSGASGYTF. For the CDR3, the DNA is TGTGCCTGGAGTGGGGCTTCGGGCTACACCTTC.

This clonotype was found many times. J is TRBJ1-5 and V is TRBV19, with 7 bases that match TRBD1. After removal of 5 bases from V and 2 bases from J, the junction contained 9 bases not matched to a gene. Germline CDR1 reads LNHDA; CDR2 reads SQIVND (reference sequence). The CDR3 loop spans 16 amino acids. The CDR3: CASSPRQGRGNQPQHF. The DNA of the CDR3 is TGTGCCAGTAGTCCTCGACAGGGAAGGGGCAATCAGCCCCAGCATTTT.

Sample share makes this clonotype medium-sized. This sequence joins TRBV20-1 and TRBJ1-2, with D possibly being TRBD1 (6 bases). V was shortened by 5 bases and J by 2 bases, with 15 bases between the two germline ends. Germline V gives CDR1 DFQATT, CDR2 SNEGSKA (reference sequence). The CDR3 is 14 amino acids. The CDR3 DNA sequence: TGCAGTGCTCAGCCTACAGGGACCAACTATGGCTACACCTTC. Its translation: CSAQPTGTNYGYTF.

In the case of this clonotype: The junction and the germline gene differ at one end; a read error may be behind it. This chain links TRBV5-1 with TRBJ1-1, with 9 nucleotides matching TRBD1. From germline, CDR1 is SGHRS and CDR2 YFSETQ. The CDR3 is 17 amino acids. The CDR3 nucleotides are TGCGCCAGTAGCTTGGCCGGGACAGGGCTCATGAACACTGAAGCTTTCTTT. This encodes CASSLAGTGLMNTEAFF. Full variable domain (remainder filled in from reference TRBV5-1 and TRBJ1-1): KAGVTQTPRYLIKTRGQQVTLSCSPISGHRSVSWYQQTPGQGLQFLFEYFSETQRNKGNFPGRFSGRQFSNSRSEMNVSTLELGDSALYLCASSLAGTGLMNTEAFFGQGTRLTVV.

Many counts were recorded for this clonotype. The rearrangement joins TRBV9 to TRBJ2-3; possibly TRBD2 for D (5 bases). V was trimmed by 1 base and J by 0 bases, leaving 12 bases between them. The CDR3 contains 16 residues. Germline values: CDR1 SGDLS, CDR2 YYNGEE. DNA of the CDR3: TGTGCCAGCAGCGTAATAAGAGGCGGGAGCACAGATACGCAGTATTTT. Its translation is CASSVIRGGSTDTQYF.